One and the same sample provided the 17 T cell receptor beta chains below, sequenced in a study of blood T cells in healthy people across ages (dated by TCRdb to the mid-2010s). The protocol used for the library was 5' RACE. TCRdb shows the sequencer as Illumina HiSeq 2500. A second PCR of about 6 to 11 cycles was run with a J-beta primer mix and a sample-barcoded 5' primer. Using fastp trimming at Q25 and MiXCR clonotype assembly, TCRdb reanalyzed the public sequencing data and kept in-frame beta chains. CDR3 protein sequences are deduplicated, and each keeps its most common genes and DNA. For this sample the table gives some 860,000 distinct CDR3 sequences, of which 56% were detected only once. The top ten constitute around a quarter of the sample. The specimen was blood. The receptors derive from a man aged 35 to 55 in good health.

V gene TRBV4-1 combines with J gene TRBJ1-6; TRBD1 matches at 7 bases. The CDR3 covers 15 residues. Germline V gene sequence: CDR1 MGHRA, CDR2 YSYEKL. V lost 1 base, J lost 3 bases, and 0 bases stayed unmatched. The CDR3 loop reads CASSQGTGYNSPLHF. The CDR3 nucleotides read TGCGCCAGCAGCCAAGGGACAGGCTATAATTCACCCCTCCACTTT.

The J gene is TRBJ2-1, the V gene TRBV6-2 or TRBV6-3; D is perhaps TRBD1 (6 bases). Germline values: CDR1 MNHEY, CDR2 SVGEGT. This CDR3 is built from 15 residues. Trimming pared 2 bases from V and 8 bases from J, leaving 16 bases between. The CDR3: CASSYTDSRLHEQFF. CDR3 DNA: TGTGCCAGCAGTTACACGGACAGTCGCTTGCATGAGCAGTTCTTC.

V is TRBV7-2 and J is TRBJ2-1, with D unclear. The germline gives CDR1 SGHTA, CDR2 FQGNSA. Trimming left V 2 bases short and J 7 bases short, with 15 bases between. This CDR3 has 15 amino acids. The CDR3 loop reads CASSLSGASGNEQFF. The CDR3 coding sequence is TGTGCCAGCAGCTTATCTGGCGCCTCCGGTAATGAGCAGTTCTTC.

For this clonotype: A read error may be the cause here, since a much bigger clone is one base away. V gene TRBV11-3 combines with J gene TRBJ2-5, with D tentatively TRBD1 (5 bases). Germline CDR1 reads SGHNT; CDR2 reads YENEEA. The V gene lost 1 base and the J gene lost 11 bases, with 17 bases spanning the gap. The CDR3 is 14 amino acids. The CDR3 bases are TGTGCCAGCAGCTTAGTCGCAGGGATAGGTGAGCAGTACTTC. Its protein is CASSLVAGIGEQYF.

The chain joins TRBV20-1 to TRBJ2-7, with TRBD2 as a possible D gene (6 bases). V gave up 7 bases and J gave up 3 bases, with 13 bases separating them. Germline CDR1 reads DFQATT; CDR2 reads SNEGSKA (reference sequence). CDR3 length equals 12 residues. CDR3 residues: CSVTGTLYEQYF. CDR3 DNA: TGCAGTGTCACGGGGACTCTCTACGAGCAGTACTTC.

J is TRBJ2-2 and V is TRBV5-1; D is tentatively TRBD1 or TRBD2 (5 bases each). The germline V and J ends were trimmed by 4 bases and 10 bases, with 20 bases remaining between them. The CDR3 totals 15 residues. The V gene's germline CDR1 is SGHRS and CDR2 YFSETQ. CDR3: CASSGPGQVGEELFF. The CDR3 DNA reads TGCGCCAGCAGCGGTCCAGGGCAGGTGGGAGAGGAGCTGTTTTTT.

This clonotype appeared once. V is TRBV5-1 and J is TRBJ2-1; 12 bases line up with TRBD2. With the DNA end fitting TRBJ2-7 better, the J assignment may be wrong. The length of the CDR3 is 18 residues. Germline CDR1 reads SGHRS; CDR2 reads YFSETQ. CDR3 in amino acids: CASSLVLAGGSSYNEQYF. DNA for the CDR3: TGCGCCAGCAGCTTGGTTCTAGCGGGAGGGAGCTCCTACAATGAGCAGTACTTC.

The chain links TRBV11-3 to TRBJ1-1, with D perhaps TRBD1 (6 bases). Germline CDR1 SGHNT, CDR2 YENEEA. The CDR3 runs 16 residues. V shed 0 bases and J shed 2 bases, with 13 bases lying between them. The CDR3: CASSLDGRGGNTEAFF. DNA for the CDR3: TGTGCCAGCAGCTTAGATGGCAGGGGCGGCAACACTGAAGCTTTCTTT.

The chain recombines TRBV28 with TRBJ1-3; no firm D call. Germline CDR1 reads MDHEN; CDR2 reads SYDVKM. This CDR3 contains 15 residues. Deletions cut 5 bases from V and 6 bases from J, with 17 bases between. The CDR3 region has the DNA TGTGCCAGCAGTCCCCCCGGTGAGAGGAAAAACACCATATATTTT. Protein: CASSPPGERKNTIYF.

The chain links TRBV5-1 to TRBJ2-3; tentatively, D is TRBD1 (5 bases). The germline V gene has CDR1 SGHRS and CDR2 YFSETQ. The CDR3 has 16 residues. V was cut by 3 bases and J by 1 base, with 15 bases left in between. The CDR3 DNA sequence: TGCGCCAGCAGCTCCCCCCAGCAGGGCGGCACAGATACGCAGTATTTT. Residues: CASSSPQQGGTDTQYF.

The CDR3 DNA reads as TGTGCCAGCAGTTACTCGCGCCTGACTAGCGGGGCCTTGCCTGAGCAGTTCTTC. Amino acid sequence: CASSYSRLTSGALPEQFF. This chain joins TRBV6-5 and TRBJ2-1, with 11 bases that match TRBD2. The CDR3 runs to 18 residues. Looked up from germline, CDR1 is MNHEY and CDR2 is SVGAGI. With V trimmed by 0 bases and J by 9 bases, 13 bases remained unmatched.

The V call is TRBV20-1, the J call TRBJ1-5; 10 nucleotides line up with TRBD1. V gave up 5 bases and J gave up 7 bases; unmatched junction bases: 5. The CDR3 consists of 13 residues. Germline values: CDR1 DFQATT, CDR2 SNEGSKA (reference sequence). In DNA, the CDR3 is TGCAGTGCTGGGACAGGGGTTGACCAGCCCCAGCATTTT. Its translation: CSAGTGVDQPQHF.

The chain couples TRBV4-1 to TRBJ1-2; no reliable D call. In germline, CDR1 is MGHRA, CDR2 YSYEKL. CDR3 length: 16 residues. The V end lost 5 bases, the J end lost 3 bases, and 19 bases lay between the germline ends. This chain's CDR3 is CASSLGSANGDYGYTF. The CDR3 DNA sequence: TGCGCCAGCAGCTTAGGGTCAGCTAACGGGGACTATGGCTACACCTTC.

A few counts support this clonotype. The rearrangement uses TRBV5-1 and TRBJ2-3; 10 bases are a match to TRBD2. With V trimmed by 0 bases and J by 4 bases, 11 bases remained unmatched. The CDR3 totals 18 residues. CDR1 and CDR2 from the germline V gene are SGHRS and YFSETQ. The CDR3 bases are TGCGCCAGCAGCTTGGAGGCTAGCGGGAGTTCGGGTTCAGATACGCAGTATTTT. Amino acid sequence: CASSLEASGSSGSDTQYF.

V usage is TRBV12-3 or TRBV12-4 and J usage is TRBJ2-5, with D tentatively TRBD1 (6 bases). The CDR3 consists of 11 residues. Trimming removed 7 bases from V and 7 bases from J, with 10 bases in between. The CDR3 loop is CASKQGGTQYF. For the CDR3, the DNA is TGTGCCAGCAAACAAGGGGGGACCCAGTACTTC.

The CDR3 nucleotides are TGTGCCAGCAGCCCTCCGGAGGCGGGGTGGAACACCGGGGAGCTGTTTTTT. Translated: CASSPPEAGWNTGELFF. V is TRBV12-3 or TRBV12-4 and J is TRBJ2-2; D possibly corresponds to TRBD2 (6 bases). The CDR3 spans 17 residues. The ends were cut back, 6 bases at V and 1 base at J, with 18 bases in the middle.

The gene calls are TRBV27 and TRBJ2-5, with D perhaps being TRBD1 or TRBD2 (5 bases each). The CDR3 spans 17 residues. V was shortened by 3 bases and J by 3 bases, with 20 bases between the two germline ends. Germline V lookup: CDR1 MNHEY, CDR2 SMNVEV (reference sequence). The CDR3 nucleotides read TGTGCCAGCAGTTTTTACGGCTCGAGGGGCCCAGAAGAGACCCAGTACTTC. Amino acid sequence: CASSFYGSRGPEETQYF.